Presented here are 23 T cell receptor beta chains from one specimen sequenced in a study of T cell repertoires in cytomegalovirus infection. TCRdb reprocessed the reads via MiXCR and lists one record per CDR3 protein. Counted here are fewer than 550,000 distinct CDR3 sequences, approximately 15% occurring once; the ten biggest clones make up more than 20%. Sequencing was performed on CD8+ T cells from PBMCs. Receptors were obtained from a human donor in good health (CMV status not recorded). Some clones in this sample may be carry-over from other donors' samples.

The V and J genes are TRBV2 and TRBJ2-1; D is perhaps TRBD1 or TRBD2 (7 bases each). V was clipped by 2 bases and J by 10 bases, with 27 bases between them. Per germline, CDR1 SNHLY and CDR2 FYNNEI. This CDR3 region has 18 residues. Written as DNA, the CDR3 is TGTGCCAGCAGTGAACTTGGTATCTGGGGGGAGGGCAGGGGGGAGCAGTTCTTC. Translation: CASSELGIWGEGRGEQFF.

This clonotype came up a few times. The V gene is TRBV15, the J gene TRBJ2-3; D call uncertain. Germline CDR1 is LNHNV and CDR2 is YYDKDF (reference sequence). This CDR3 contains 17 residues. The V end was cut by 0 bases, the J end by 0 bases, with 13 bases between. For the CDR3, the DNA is TGTGCCACCAGCAGAGATTTGAGTAGCTTAAGCACAGATACGCAGTATTTT. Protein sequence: CATSRDLSSLSTDTQYF.

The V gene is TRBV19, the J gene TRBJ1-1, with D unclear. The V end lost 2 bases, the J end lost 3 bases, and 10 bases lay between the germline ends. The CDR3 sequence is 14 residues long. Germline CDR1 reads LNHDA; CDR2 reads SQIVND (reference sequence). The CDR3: CASSINRGYTEAFF. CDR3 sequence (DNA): TGTGCCAGTAGTATAAACCGGGGTTACACTGAAGCTTTCTTT.

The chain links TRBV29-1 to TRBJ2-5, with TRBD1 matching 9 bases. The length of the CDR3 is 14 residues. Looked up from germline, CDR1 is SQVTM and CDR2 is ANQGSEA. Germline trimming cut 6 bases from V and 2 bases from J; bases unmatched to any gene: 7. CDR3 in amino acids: CSVLPGQGQETQYF. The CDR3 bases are TGCAGCGTCCTGCCGGGACAGGGTCAAGAGACCCAGTACTTC.

CDR3 protein: CASSLARGSEQYF. The CDR3 DNA is TGTGCCAGCAGCTTGGCGCGGGGGAGCGAGCAGTACTTC. V and J are TRBV5-4 and TRBJ2-7, with 7 bases identical to TRBD2. The CDR3 runs to 13 residues. The germline CDR1 and CDR2 sequences are SGHNT and YYREEE (reference sequence). Unmatched junction bases numbered 3, after V lost 0 bases and J lost 6 bases. Complete variable domain (other parts from reference TRBV5-4 and TRBJ2-7): ETGVTQSPTHLIKTRGQQVTLRCSSQSGHNTVSWYQQALGQGPQFIFQYYREEENGRGNFPPRFSGLQFPNYSSELNVNALELDDSALYLCASSLARGSEQYFGPGTRLTVT.

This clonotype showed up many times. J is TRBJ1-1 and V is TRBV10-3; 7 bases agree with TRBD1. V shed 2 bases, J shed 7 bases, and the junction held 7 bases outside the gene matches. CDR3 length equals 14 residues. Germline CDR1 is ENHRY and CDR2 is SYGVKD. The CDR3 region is CAISEPQGSREAFF. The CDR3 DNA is TGTGCCATCAGTGAGCCACAGGGGTCCCGTGAAGCTTTCTTT.

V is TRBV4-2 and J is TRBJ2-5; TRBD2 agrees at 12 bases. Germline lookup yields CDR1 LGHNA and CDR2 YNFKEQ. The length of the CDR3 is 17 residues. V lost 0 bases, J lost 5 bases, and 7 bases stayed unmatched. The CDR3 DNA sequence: TGTGCCAGCAGCCAAGATGTGACTAGCGGGAGTTCTGAGACCCAGTACTTC. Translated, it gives CASSQDVTSGSSETQYF.

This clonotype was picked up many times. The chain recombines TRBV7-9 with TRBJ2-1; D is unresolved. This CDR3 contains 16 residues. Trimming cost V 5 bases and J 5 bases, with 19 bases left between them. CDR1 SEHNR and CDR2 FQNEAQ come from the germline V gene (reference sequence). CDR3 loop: CASSLSQHPSDNEQFF. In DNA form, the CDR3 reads TGTGCCAGCAGCCTTAGTCAGCACCCCTCAGACAATGAGCAGTTCTTC.

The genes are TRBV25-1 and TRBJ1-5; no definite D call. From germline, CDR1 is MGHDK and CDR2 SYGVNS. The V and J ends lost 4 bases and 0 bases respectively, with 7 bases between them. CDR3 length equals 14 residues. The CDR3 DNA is TGTGCCAGCAGTGCCGAGAATAGCAATCAGCCCCAGCATTTT. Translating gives CASSAENSNQPQHF.

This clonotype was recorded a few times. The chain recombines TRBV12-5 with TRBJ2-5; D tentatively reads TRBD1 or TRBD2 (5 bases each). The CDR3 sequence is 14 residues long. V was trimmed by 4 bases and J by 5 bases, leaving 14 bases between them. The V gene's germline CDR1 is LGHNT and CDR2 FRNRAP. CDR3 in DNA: TGTGCTAGTGGTTCGTCCCTCCGGGGCGAGACCCAGTACTTC. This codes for CASGSSLRGETQYF.

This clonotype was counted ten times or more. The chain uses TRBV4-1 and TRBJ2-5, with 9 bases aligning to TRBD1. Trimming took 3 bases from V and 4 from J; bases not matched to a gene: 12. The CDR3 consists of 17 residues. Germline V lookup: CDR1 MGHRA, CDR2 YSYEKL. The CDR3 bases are TGCGCCAGCAGCCATGGTCGGAACAGGGGGCGAGGAGAGACCCAGTACTTC. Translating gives CASSHGRNRGRGETQYF.

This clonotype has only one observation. The CDR3 sequence is CASSPPESSGAYSYEQYF. DNA for the CDR3: TGTGCCAGCTCACCACCGGAGTCTAGCGGGGCCTACTCCTACGAGCAGTACTTC. The J gene is TRBJ2-7, the V gene TRBV18; 9 positions agree with TRBD2. Trimming cost V 0 bases and J 0 bases; bases outside gene matches: 9. The CDR3 contains 18 residues. Looked up from germline, CDR1 is KGHSH and CDR2 is LQKENI.

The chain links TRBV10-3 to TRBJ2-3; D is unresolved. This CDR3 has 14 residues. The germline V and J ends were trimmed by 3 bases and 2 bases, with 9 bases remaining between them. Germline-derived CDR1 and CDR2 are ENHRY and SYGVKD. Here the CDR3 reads CAISDAVYTDTQYF. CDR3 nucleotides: TGTGCCATCAGTGATGCCGTCTACACAGATACGCAGTATTTT.

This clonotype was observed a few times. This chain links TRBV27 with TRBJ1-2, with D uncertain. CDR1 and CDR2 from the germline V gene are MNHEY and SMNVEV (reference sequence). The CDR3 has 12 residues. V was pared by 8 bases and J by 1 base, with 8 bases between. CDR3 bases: TGTGCCAGCGGGGTTAATAACTATGGCTACACCTTC. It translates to CASGVNNYGYTF.

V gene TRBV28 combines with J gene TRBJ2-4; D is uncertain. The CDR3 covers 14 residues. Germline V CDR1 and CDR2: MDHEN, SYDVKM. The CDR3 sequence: CASRAAIAKNIQYF. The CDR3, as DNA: TGTGCTTCACGGGCAGCCATAGCCAAAAACATTCAGTACTTC.

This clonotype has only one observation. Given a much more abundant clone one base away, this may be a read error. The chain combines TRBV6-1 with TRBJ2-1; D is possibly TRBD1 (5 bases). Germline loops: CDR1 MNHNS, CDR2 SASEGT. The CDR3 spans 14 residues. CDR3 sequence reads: CTSSYKGLTNEQFF. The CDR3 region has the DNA TGTACCAGCAGTTATAAGGGGCTTACAAATGAGCAGTTCTTC.

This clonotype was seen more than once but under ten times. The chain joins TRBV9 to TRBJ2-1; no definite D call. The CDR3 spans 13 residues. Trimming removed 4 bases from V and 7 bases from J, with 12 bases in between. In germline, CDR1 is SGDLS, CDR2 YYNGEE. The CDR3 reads CASSYLGVNEQFF. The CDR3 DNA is TGTGCCAGCAGCTACCTTGGGGTGAATGAGCAGTTCTTC.

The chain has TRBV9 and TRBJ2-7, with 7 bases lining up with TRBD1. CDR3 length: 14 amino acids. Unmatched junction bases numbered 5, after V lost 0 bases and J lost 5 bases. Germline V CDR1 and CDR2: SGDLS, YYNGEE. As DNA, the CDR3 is TGTGCCAGCAGCGTAGGAAGGGGGCGGAACGAGCAGTACTTC. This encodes CASSVGRGRNEQYF.

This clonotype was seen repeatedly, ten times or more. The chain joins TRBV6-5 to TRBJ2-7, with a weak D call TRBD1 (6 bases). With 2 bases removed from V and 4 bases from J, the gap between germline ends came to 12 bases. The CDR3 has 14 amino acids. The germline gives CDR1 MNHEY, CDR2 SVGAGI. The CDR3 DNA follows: TGTGCCAGCAGTTACCTCAAGGACAGTTACGAGCAGTACTTC. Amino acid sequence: CASSYLKDSYEQYF.

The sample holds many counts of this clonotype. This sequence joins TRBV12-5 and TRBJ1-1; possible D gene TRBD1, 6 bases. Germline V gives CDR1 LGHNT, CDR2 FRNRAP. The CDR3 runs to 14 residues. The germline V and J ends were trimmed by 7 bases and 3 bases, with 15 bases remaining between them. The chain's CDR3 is CASALDRLYTEAFF. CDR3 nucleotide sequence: TGTGCTAGTGCCCTCGACAGGTTGTACACTGAAGCTTTCTTT.

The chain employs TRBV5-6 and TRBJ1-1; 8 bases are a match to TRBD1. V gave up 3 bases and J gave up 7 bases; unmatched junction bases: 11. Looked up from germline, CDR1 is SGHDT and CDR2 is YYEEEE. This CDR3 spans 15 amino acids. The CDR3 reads CASSSPWTGRSEAFF. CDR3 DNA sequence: TGTGCCAGCAGCTCCCCATGGACAGGGCGGAGTGAAGCTTTCTTT.

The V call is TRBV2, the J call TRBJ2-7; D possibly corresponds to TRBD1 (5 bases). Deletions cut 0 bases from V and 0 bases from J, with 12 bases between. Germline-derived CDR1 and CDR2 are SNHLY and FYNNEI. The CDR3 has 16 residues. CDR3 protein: CASSEALLGVSYEQYF. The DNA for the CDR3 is TGTGCCAGCAGTGAAGCGCTTCTAGGGGTCTCCTACGAGCAGTACTTC.

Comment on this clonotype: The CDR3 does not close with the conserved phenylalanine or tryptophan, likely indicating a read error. The CDR3 sequence is CASSRIGTTTNDQFY. CDR3 in DNA: TGTGCCAGCAGCCGCATCGGGACCACGACAAATGATCAGTTCTAC. The V and J genes are TRBV7-8 and TRBJ2-1; D may be TRBD1 or TRBD2 (5 bases each). The CDR3 has 15 amino acids. Germline V gene lookup returns CDR1 SGHVS and CDR2 FQNEAQ.